These 18 T cell receptor beta chains originate from one sample sequenced in a study of tumor-infiltrating lymphocytes in primary liver carcinoma. The study co-extracted DNA and RNA from roughly 20-30 mg of unsorted bulk tissue. TCR beta cDNA was prepared out of 500 ng total RNA by means of a constant-region primer. Three nested multiplex PCR rounds of slightly modified ARM-PCR generated TCR beta libraries. The first two PCR rounds, around 10 cycles each, used TRBV1-TRBV30 forward primers and a C-beta reverse primer. TCRdb used MiXCR to reprocess the multiplex PCR reads, holding one entry per CDR3 protein. Found here are approximately 22,000 distinct CDR3 sequences, approximately 72% of them singletons; the top ten hold less than 45%. Source material: liver tumor tissue from sampling region 1. Stated subset: tumor region T1, superior pole. These receptors were obtained from a man in his forties with primary liver carcinoma and hepatitis B virus infection.

Turning to this clonotype: Sequence at one end of the junction differs from germline and may be a read error. V gene TRBV6-4 combines with J gene TRBJ2-3; D uncertain. The CDR3 covers 13 residues. Germline values: CDR1 MRHNA, CDR2 SNTAGT. DNA for the CDR3: TGTGCCACCAGTGGTTCGGCCTCAGATACGCAGTATTTT. It encodes CATSGSASDTQYF.

By share of the sample, this clonotype is medium-sized. The rearrangement links TRBV4-3 to TRBJ2-3; D is perhaps TRBD2 (6 bases). In germline, CDR1 is LGHNA, CDR2 YSLEER. The V end was cut by 4 bases, the J end by 2 bases, with 13 bases between. The CDR3 runs 15 residues. The CDR3 spells CASSLGRGYTDTQYF. CDR3 nucleotides: TGCGCCAGCAGCCTAGGACGGGGGTACACAGATACGCAGTATTTT.

The genes are TRBV11-1 and TRBJ2-1; D call uncertain. V was cut by 8 bases and J by 8 bases, with 13 bases left in between. The CDR3 extends over 12 amino acids. Germline CDR1 reads SGHAT; CDR2 reads FQDESV (reference sequence). The CDR3 spells CASAGACDEQFF. CDR3 nucleotides: TGTGCCAGCGCAGGAGCCTGCGATGAGCAGTTCTTC. The full variable domain, rest sourced from reference TRBV11-1 and TRBJ2-1, is EAEVAQSPRYKITEKSQAVAFWCDPISGHATLYWYRQILGQGPELLVQFQDESVVDDSQLPKDRFSAERLKGVDSTLKIQPAELGDSAMYLCASAGACDEQFFGPGTRLTVL.

This clonotype appeared once. The final CDR3 position lacks the conserved phenylalanine or tryptophan, pointing to a likely read error. The genes are TRBV5-5 and TRBJ2-3, with 12 bases fitting TRBD2. J was trimmed by 11 bases and V by 2 bases; bases with no gene match: 15. Germline CDR1 and CDR2: SGHKS and YYEKEE (reference sequence). The CDR3 spans 17 residues. Here the CDR3 DNA reads TGTGCCAGCAGCTTAAACGGACTAGCGGGATTGGCAGATGTGCAGTATTTA. Translating gives CASSLNGLAGLADVQYL.

The chain employs TRBV6-1 and TRBJ2-3; TRBD2 aligns across 7 bases. The CDR3 is 12 amino acids. J lost 6 bases, V lost 10 bases, and 7 bases had no gene match. The germline V gene has CDR1 MNHNS and CDR2 SASEGT. CDR3 sequence: CATGLERDTQYF. The CDR3 nucleotides read TGTGCCACCGGACTAGAGCGGGATACGCAGTATTTT.

This clonotype came up once. An end of the junction differs from the germline gene, which may be a read error. The V call is TRBV5-5, the J call TRBJ2-2, with D possibly TRBD2 on 5 matching bases. This CDR3 contains 14 residues. Germline V lookup: CDR1 SGHKS, CDR2 YYEKEE (reference sequence). The CDR3 region is CASSLEAGVGVLFF. In DNA form, the CDR3 reads TGTGCCAGCAGCTTGGAGGCGGGTGTCGGGGTGCTGTTTTTT.

On this clonotype itself: One end of the junction varies from germline; a read error may be responsible. The gene calls are TRBV11-2 and TRBJ2-2, with D uncertain. The V gene's germline CDR1 is SGHAT and CDR2 FQNNGV. The CDR3 runs 15 residues. CDR3 bases: TGTGCTAGCAGCTTTGCGGAATCGAACACTGGGGAGCTGTTTTTT. Encoded protein: CASSFAESNTGELFF.

V and J are TRBV5-6 and TRBJ2-2; 7 bases fit TRBD2. There are 15 residues in the CDR3. The V segment lost 7 bases and the J segment 7 bases; nucleotides outside the gene matches: 13. CDR1 and CDR2 from the germline V gene are SGHDT and YYEEEE. CDR3: CASYLYGRSLGELFF. In nucleotides, the CDR3 is TGTGCCAGCTACTTATACGGGAGGAGTCTCGGGGAGCTGTTTTTT.

This rearrangement joins TRBV5-1 to TRBJ2-1, with 9 positions matching TRBD1. The CDR3 is 14 residues long. Germline CDR1 is SGHRS and CDR2 is YFSETQ. V lost 5 bases to trimming and J lost 11 bases; unmatched junction nucleotides: 11. CDR3 protein: CASRVQGADDKQFF. The CDR3 DNA reads as TGCGCCAGCAGGGTACAGGGGGCGGACGATAAGCAGTTCTTC. Based on the CDR3 plus reference TRBV5-1 and TRBJ2-1, the full variable domain is KAGVTQTPRYLIKTRGQQVTLSCSPISGHRSVSWYQQTPGQGLQFLFEYFSETQRNKGNFPGRFSGRQFSNSRSEMNVSTLELGDSALYLCASRVQGADDKQFFGPGTRLTVL.

Regarding this clonotype: Sequence at one end of the junction differs from germline and may be a read error. This sequence joins TRBV11-2 and TRBJ2-3; D may be TRBD1 (5 bases). CDR3 size: 12 residues. CDR1 and CDR2 (germline): SGHAT, FQNNGV. CDR3 loop: CASSASTDIQDF. CDR3 nucleotide sequence: TGTGCCAGCAGTGCCAGCACAGATATACAGGATTTT.

A remark on this clonotype: A junction end diverges from the germline sequence, so it may reflect a read error. The chain links TRBV4-2 to TRBJ1-1, with 8 bases that match TRBD1. The germline V gene has CDR1 LGHNA and CDR2 YNFKEQ. The CDR3 length is 17 residues. The CDR3 DNA reads as TGTGCCAGCTGCCAAGAGTACGGACAGGGTTTCTGGACTGAAGTTTTCTTT. Protein product: CASCQEYGQGFWTEVFF.

Of note for this clonotype: A much larger clone is a single base away; this may be a read error. The chain carries TRBV7-3 and TRBJ2-5; a possible D gene is TRBD2 (6 bases). CDR1 and CDR2 from the germline V gene are SGHTA and FQGTGA. The CDR3 consists of 13 residues. CDR3 sequence reads: CANSLNDGRTQYF. CDR3 coding DNA: TGTGCCAACAGCTTAAATGACGGGAGAACCCAGTACTTC. Together with reference TRBV7-3 and TRBJ2-5, the CDR3 gives the full variable domain: GAGVSQTPSNKVTEKGKYVELRCDPISGHTALYWYRQSLGQGPEFLIYFQGTGAADDSGLPNDRFFAVRPEGSVSTLKIQRTERGDSAVYLCANSLNDGRTQYFGPGTRLLVL.

The V call is TRBV28, the J call TRBJ2-7; D may match TRBD1 or TRBD2 (5 bases each). V was clipped by 7 bases and J by 4 bases, with 32 bases between them. The CDR3 spans 19 residues. CDR1 and CDR2 from the germline V gene are MDHEN and SYDVKM. The CDR3 bases are TGTGCCAGCACCCTACGGGGTATGCCTCGACAGCAGCCTGTGTACGAGCAGTACTTC. Amino acids: CASTLRGMPRQQPVYEQYF.

As for this clonotype: The junction shows a germline mismatch at one end, possibly a read error. The V and J genes are TRBV5-6 and TRBJ1-1; D possibly corresponds to TRBD1 (5 bases). The germline V gene encodes CDR1 SGHDT and CDR2 YYEEEE. The length of the CDR3 is 13 residues. This CDR3 reads CASSFWDGEQVLF. CDR3 DNA: TGTGCCAGCAGCTTTTGGGACGGTGAACAAGTTCTCTTT.

With respect to this clonotype: The junction shows a germline mismatch at one end, possibly a read error. The V and J genes are TRBV5-5 and TRBJ2-2; D is possibly TRBD1 (5 bases). The CDR3 runs to 13 residues. Germline V gene lookup returns CDR1 SGHKS and CDR2 YYEKEE (reference sequence). In DNA form, the CDR3 reads TGTACCAGCGTTATTCTGGACACCTGGGAGCTGTTTTTT. Translated: CTSVILDTWELFF. The full variable domain, rest sourced from reference TRBV5-5 and TRBJ2-2, is DAGVTQSPTHLIKTRGQQVTLRCSPISGHKSVSWYQQVLGQGPQFIFQYYEKEERGRGNFPDRFSARQFPNYSSELNVNALLLGDSALYLCTSVILDTWELFFGEGSRLTVL.

In regard to this clonotype: The germline gene is not matched at one end of the junction; a read error may be the cause. J is TRBJ2-1 and V is TRBV11-3, with 8 nucleotides matching TRBD2. Germline V gives CDR1 SGHNT, CDR2 YENEEA. This CDR3 is 18 amino acids long. CDR3 nucleotides: TGTGCCAGCAACTTACACCCCCCCGGGACTAGTGGGTTCAATGAGCACTTCTTC. Its translation: CASNLHPPGTSGFNEHFF. Complete variable domain (other parts from reference TRBV11-3 and TRBJ2-1): EAGVVQSPRYKIIEKKQPVAFWCNPISGHNTLYWYLQNLGQGPELLIRYENEEAVDDSQLPKDRFSAERLKGVDSTLKIQPAELGDSAVYLCASNLHPPGTSGFNEHFFGPGTRLTVL.

To note about this clonotype: This could be a read error, since a much larger clone is one nucleotide away. The rearrangement joins TRBV11-2 to TRBJ2-3, with TRBD2 as a possible D gene (6 bases). The CDR3 has 15 amino acids. V lost 6 bases and J lost 1, with 14 bases in between. Germline-derived CDR1 and CDR2 are SGHAT and FQNNGV. The CDR3 here is CASRNGASGTDTQYF. As DNA, the CDR3 is TGTGCCAGCAGAAACGGGGCTAGCGGCACAGATACGCAGTATTTT.

This clonotype was detected many times. The chain employs TRBV7-9 and TRBJ2-4; D gene ambiguous. This CDR3 contains 17 residues. Germline CDR1 is SEHNR and CDR2 is FQNEAQ (reference sequence). Between the trimmed V and J ends, which lost 6 bases and 0 bases, there was a span of 18 bases. The CDR3 region is CASSNSLGPIAKNIQYF. The CDR3 nucleotides are TGTGCCAGCAGTAACTCCCTAGGTCCGATAGCCAAAAACATTCAGTACTTC. Looking up the rest from reference TRBV7-9 and TRBJ2-4 gives the full variable domain: DTGVSQNPRHKITKRGQNVTFRCDPISEHNRLYWYRQTLGQGPEFLTYFQNEAQLEKSRLLSDRFSAERPKGSFSTLEIQRTEQGDSAMYLCASSNSLGPIAKNIQYFGAGTRLSVL.